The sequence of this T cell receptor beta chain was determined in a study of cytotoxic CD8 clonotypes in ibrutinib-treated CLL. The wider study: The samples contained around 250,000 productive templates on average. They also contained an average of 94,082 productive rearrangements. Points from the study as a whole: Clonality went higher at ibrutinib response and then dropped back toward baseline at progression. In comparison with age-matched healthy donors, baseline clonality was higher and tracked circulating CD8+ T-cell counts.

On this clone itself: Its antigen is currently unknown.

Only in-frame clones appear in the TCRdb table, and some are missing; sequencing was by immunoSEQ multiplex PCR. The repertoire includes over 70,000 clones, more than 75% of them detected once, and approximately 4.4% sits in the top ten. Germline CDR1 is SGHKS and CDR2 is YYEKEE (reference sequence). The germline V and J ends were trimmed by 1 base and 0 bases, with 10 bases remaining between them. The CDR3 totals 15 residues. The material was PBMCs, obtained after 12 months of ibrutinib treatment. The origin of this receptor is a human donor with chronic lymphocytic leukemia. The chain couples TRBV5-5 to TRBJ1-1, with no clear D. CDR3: CASSLPRQLNTEAFF. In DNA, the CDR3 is TGTGCCAGCAGCTTGCCCCGGCAGTTGAACACTGAAGCTTTCTTT.